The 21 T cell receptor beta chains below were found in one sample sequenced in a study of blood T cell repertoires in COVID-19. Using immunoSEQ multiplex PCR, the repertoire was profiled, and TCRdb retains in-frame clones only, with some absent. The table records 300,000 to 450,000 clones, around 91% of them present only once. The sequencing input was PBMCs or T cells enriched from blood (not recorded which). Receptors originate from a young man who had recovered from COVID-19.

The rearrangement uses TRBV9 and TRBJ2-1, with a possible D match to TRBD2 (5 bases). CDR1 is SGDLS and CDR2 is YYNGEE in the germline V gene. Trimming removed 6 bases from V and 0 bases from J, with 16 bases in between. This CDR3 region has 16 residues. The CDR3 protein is CASTPRSGSSYNEQFF. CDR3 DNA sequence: TGTGCCAGCACCCCTAGGAGCGGCAGCTCCTACAATGAGCAGTTCTTC. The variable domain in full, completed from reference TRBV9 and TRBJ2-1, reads DSGVTQTPKHLITATGQRVTLRCSPRSGDLSVYWYQQSLDQGLQFLIQYYNGEERAKGNILERFSAQQFPDLHSELNLSSLELGDSALYFCASTPRSGSSYNEQFFGPGTRLTVL.

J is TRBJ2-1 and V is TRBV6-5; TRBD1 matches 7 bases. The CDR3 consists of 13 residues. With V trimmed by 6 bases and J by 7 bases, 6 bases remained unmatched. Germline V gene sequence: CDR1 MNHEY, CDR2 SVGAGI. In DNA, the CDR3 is TGTGCCAGCAGACCTTTGACAGGGAATGAGCAGTTCTTC. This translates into CASRPLTGNEQFF.

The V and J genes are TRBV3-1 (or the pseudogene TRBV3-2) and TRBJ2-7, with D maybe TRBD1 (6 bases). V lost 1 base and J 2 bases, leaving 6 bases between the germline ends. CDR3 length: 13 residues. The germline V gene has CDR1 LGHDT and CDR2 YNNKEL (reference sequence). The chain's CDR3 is CASSQGTAYEQYF. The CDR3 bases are TGTGCCAGCAGCCAAGGGACAGCCTACGAGCAGTACTTC.

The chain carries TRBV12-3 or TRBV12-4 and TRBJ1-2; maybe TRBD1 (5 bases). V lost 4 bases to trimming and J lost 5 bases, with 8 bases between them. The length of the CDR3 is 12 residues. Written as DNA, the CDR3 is TGTGCCAGCAGTTCATCAGGGTATGGCTACACCTTC. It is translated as CASSSSGYGYTF.

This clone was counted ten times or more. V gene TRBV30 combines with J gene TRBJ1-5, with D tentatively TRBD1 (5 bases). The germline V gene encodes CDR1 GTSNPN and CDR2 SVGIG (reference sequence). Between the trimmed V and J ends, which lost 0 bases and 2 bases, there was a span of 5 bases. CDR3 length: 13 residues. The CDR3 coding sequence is TGTGCCTGGAGTGTAGGGGGCAATCAGCCCCAGCATTTT. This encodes CAWSVGGNQPQHF.

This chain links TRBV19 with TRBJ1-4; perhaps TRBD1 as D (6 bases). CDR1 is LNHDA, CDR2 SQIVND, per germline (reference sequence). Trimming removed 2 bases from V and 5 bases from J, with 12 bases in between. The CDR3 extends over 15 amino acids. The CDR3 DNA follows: TGTGCCAGTAGTATACCAGGCAGGGGCAATGAAAAACTGTTTTTT. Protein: CASSIPGRGNEKLFF.

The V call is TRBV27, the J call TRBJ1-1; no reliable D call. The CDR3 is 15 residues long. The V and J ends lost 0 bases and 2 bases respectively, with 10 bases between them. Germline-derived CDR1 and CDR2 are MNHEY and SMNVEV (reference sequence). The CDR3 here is CASSLSPQINTEAFF. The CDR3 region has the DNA TGTGCCAGCAGTTTATCCCCACAGATTAACACTGAAGCTTTCTTT.

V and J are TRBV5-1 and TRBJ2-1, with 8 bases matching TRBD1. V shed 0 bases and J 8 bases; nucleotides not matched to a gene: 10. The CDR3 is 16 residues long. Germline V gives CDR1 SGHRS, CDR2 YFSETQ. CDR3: CASSLGTGGRGYEQFF. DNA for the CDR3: TGCGCCAGCAGCTTGGGCACAGGGGGAAGAGGGTATGAGCAGTTCTTC.

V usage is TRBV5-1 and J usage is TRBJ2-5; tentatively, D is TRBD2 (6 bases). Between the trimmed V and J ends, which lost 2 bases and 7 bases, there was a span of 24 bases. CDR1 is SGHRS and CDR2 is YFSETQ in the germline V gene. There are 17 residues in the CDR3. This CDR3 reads CASSFAPGLQPGPTQYF. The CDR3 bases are TGCGCCAGCAGCTTCGCACCGGGACTCCAACCGGGTCCGACCCAGTACTTC.

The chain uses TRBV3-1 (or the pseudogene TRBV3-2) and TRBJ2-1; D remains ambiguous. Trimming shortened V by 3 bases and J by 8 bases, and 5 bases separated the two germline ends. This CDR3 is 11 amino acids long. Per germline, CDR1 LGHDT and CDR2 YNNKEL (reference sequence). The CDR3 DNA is TGTGCCAGCAGCCAGGGCTATGAGCAGTTCTTC. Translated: CASSQGYEQFF.

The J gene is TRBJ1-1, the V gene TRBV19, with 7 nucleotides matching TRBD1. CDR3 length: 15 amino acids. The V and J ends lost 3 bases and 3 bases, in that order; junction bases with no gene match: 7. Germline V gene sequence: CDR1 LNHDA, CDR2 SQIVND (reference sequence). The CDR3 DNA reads TGTGCCAGTAGTATTGGGAATACAGGGGACACTGAAGCTTTCTTT. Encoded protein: CASSIGNTGDTEAFF. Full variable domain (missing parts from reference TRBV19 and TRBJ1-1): DGGITQSPKYLFRKEGQNVTLSCEQNLNHDAMYWYRQDPGQGLRLIYYSQIVNDFQKGDIAEGYSVSREKKESFPLTVTSAQKNPTAFYLCASSIGNTGDTEAFFGQGTRLTVV.

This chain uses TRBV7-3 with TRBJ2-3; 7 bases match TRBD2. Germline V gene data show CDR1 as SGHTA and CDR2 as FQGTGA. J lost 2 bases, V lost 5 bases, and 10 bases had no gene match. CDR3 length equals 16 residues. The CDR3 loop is CASSPRGGGTTDTQYF. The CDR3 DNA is TGTGCCAGCAGCCCGAGGGGCGGGGGTACCACAGATACGCAGTATTTT.

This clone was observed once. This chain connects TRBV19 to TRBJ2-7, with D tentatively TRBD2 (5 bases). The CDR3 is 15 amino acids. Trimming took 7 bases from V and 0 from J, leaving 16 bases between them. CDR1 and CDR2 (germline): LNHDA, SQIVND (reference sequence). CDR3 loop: CASTPAGDSSYEQYF. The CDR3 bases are TGTGCCAGTACCCCGGCCGGGGATAGCTCCTACGAGCAGTACTTC.

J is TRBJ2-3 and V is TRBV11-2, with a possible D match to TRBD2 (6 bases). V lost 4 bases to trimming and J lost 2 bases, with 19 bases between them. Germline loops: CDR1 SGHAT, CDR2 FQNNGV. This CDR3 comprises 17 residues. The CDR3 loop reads CASSSRGYRATTDTQYF. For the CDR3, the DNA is TGTGCCAGCAGCTCCCGGGGGTATAGGGCAACCACAGATACGCAGTATTTT.

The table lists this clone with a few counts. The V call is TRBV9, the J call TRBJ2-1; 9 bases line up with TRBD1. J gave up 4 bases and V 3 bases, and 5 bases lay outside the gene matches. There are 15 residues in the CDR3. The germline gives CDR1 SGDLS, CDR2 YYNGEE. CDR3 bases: TGTGCCAGCAGCGCCGGGACAGGGAATTACAATGAGCAGTTCTTC. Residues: CASSAGTGNYNEQFF.

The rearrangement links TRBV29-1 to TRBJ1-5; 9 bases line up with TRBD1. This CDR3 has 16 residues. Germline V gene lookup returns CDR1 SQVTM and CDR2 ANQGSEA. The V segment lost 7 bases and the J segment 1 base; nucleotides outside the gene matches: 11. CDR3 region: CSAQGAYWSSNQPQHF. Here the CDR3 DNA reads TGCAGCGCACAGGGGGCTTATTGGTCGAGCAATCAGCCCCAGCATTTT.

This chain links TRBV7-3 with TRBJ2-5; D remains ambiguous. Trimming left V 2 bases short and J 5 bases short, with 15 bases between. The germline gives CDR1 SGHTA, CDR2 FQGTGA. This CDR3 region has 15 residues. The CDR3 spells CASSLGRSLAETQYF. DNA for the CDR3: TGTGCCAGCAGCTTAGGCCGTTCATTGGCCGAGACCCAGTACTTC.

Here the CDR3 reads CASRNTGESTEAFF. The CDR3 DNA sequence: TGTGCCAGCAGGAACACAGGGGAGAGCACTGAAGCTTTCTTT. This rearrangement joins TRBV5-4 to TRBJ1-1; 7 bases line up with TRBD1. The CDR3 has 14 residues. From germline, CDR1 is SGHNT and CDR2 YYREEE (reference sequence). With V trimmed by 5 bases and J by 4 bases, 8 bases remained unmatched.

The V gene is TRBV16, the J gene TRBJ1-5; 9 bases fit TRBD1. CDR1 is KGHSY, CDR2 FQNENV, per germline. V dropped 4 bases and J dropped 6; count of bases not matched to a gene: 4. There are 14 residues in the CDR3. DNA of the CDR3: TGTGCCAGCAGCCTTACAGGGGGCGGTCAGCCCCAGCATTTT. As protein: CASSLTGGGQPQHF.

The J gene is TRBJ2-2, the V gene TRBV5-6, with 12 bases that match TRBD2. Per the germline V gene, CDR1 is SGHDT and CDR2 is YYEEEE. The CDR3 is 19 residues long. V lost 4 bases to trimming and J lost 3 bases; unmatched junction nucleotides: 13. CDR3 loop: CASSRFRLAGGGHTGELFF. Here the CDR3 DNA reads TGTGCCAGCAGCCGCTTCCGTCTAGCGGGAGGGGGGCACACCGGGGAGCTGTTTTTT.

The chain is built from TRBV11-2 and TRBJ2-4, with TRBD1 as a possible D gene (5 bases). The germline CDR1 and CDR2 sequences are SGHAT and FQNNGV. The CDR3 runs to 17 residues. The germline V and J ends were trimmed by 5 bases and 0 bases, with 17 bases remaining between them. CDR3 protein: CASSPRGQLLAKNIQYF. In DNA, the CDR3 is TGTGCCAGCAGCCCTAGGGGCCAGCTTCTAGCCAAAAACATTCAGTACTTC.